This T cell receptor beta chain is drawn from a study of T cell changes during pregnancy in multiple sclerosis. Looked up from germline, CDR1 is SGHVS and CDR2 is FQNEAQ. Germline trimming cut 0 bases from V and 6 bases from J; bases unmatched to any gene: 3. The CDR3 contains 15 residues. Assay: immunoSEQ multiplex PCR; the TCRdb copy retains only in-frame clones and omits some. Of around 92,000 clones listed, under 95% are singletons. The TCR was taken from a female donor with multiple sclerosis, enrolled in a pregnancy study. The rearrangement uses TRBV7-8 and TRBJ1-5; 9 nucleotides match TRBD1. The sequencing here drew on peripheral blood, taken after pregnancy. The chain's CDR3 is CASSLAWDRVQPQHF. The CDR3 DNA sequence: TGTGCCAGCAGCTTAGCCTGGGACAGGGTTCAGCCCCAGCATTTT.